This is a list of T cell receptor beta chains from one sample in a study of T cells after yellow fever vaccination. Using its own MiXCR run on the 5' RACE reads, TCRdb lists one record per CDR3 protein. The top ten hold 15% to 20% of the sample, which has hundreds of thousands of distinct CDR3 sequences, around 20% seen once. Sequenced here: PBMCs, sampled before the yellow fever booster vaccination. Receptor source: a man aged 18 to 29 who received the YFV17D yellow fever vaccine. The CDR3 runs from the conserved cysteine through the conserved F or W. A D gene is named only where the DNA matches it firmly. Expanded clones are given a class, and other clones once, few, many or no size at all.

-,TRBD1,TRBJ2-5,TRBV5-1,CASSLRDRGETQYF,TGCGCCAGCAGCTTGCGGGACAGGGGAGAGACCCAGTACTTC
few,TRBD1,TRBJ1-2,TRBV4-3,CASSRAGTGNYGYTF,TGCGCCAGCAGCCGAGCCGGGACAGGGAACTATGGCTACACCTTC
few,-,TRBJ2-2,TRBV7-9,CASSLAALAGRNGELFF,TGTGCCAGCAGCTTAGCGGCCTTGGCGGGCCGGAACGGGGAGCTGTTTTTT
-,-,TRBJ2-5,TRBV20-1,CSARDSSGTRLYQETQYF,TGCAGTGCTAGAGATAGTTCCGGGACCAGATTGTACCAAGAGACCCAGTACTTC
-,-,TRBJ1-3,TRBV6-5,CASSYAGNSGNTIYF,TGTGCCAGCAGTTACGCGGGGAATTCTGGAAACACCATATATTTT
few,TRBD1,TRBJ1-5,TRBV30,CACSQGSGNQPQHF,TGTGCCTGCTCACAGGGGAGTGGGAATCAGCCCCAGCATTTT
-,-,TRBJ2-1,TRBV6-5,CASSYSPTVYNEQFF,TGTGCCAGCAGTTACTCGCCGACAGTCTACAATGAGCAGTTCTTC
few,TRBD1,TRBJ2-2,TRBV7-9,CASRGNRGDTGELFF,TGTGCCAGCAGAGGCAACAGGGGGGACACCGGGGAGCTGTTTTTT
-,-,TRBJ1-1,TRBV5-5,CATQTETNTEAFF,TGTGCCACGCAAACGGAGACGAACACTGAAGCTTTCTTT
-,TRBD1,TRBJ1-4,TRBV12-3/TRBV12-4,CASSGGQGATNEKLFF,TGTGCCAGCAGTGGAGGACAGGGCGCAACTAATGAAAAACTGTTTTTT
few,-,TRBJ1-4,TRBV6-9,CASTFPGTTNEKLFF,TGTGCCAGCACCTTCCCCGGGACAACTAATGAAAAACTGTTTTTT
-,-,TRBJ2-1,TRBV11-1,CASGRQGTLGGEQFF,TGTGCCAGCGGGAGACAGGGAACCCTGGGGGGTGAGCAGTTCTTC
-,-,TRBJ1-2,TRBV7-9,CASSSGGLGYTF,TGTGCCAGCAGCTCGGGGGGGCTGGGCTACACCTTC
-,-,TRBJ2-1,TRBV7-8,CASSLDSGKEFF,TGTGCCAGCAGCTTAGATTCGGGGAAGGAGTTCTTC
-,TRBD1,TRBJ2-1,TRBV7-2,CASSSITGGRSNEQFF,TGTGCCAGCAGCTCTATTACAGGGGGCAGGTCCAATGAGCAGTTCTTC
-,TRBD2,TRBJ2-7,TRBV4-3,CASSQGVAGDFYEQYF,TGCGCCAGCAGCCAAGGGGTAGCGGGGGACTTCTACGAGCAGTACTTC